The 27 T cell receptor beta chains below come from one sample, sequenced in a study of memory CD4+ T cells and cytomegalovirus serostatus. Some clones are missing from TCRdb's copy, which holds only in-frame ones; the method was immunoSEQ multiplex PCR. This table holds some 66,000 clones, around 76% found once. Single viable CD3+CD4+CD8-CD45RO+ cells were sorted as the memory CD4+ T cells. Sequencing was carried out using memory CD4+ T cells from blood. The receptors shown here come from an adult in good health and CMV-seropositive.

The chain uses TRBV7-2 and TRBJ2-1; tentatively, D is TRBD1 (6 bases). CDR3 length: 15 residues. Trimming removed 2 bases at V and 0 bases at J, with 8 bases between. Germline V gives CDR1 SGHTA, CDR2 FQGNSA. The CDR3 here is CASSLIGGSYNEQFF. The CDR3 DNA reads TGTGCCAGCAGCTTAATAGGGGGCTCCTACAATGAGCAGTTCTTC. Filled out from reference TRBV7-2 and TRBJ2-1, the complete variable domain reads GAGVSQSPSNKVTEKGKDVELRCDPISGHTALYWYRQSLGQGLEFLIYFQGNSAPDKSGLPSDRFSAERTGGSVSTLTIQRTQQEDSAVYLCASSLIGGSYNEQFFGPGTRLTVL.

V is TRBV28 and J is TRBJ2-5; the D is unclear. The CDR3 has 13 amino acids. V shed 4 bases and J shed 4 bases, with 10 bases lying between them. Germline values: CDR1 MDHEN, CDR2 SYDVKM. For the CDR3, the DNA is TGTGCCAGCAGTTCCTCGGGCCTAGAGACCCAGTACTTC. Translation: CASSSSGLETQYF.

This chain joins TRBV20-1 and TRBJ1-1; D unclear. This CDR3 comprises 11 residues. V was trimmed by 7 bases and J by 3 bases, leaving 9 bases between them. Germline V CDR1 and CDR2: DFQATT, SNEGSKA (reference sequence). CDR3 in amino acids: CSVKAYTEAFF. In nucleotides, the CDR3 is TGCAGTGTTAAGGCATACACTGAAGCTTTCTTT.

This clone was seen just once. The rearrangement links TRBV29-1 to TRBJ1-2; TRBD1 agrees at 7 bases. The length of the CDR3 is 13 residues. Trimming at V came to 6 bases and at J to 6 bases, leaving 10 bases not matched to a gene. The germline V gene has CDR1 SQVTM and CDR2 ANQGSEA. CDR3 sequence: CSVLEGAGDGYTF. The CDR3 bases are TGCAGCGTATTGGAGGGGGCCGGTGATGGCTACACCTTC.

The chain links TRBV5-1 to TRBJ2-1, with 7 positions matching TRBD1. Trimming took 0 bases from V and 9 from J; bases not matched to a gene: 6. This CDR3 comprises 14 residues. In germline, CDR1 is SGHRS, CDR2 YFSETQ. The CDR3 region has the DNA TGCGCCAGCAGCTTGGAGGGGGCGAGCACTGAGCAGTTCTTC. Encoded protein: CASSLEGASTEQFF.

The DNA of the CDR3 is TGTGCCAGCAGCCAAGAACTCATGGCTACTGAAGCTTTCTTT. Amino acids: CASSQELMATEAFF. The chain has TRBV14 and TRBJ1-1; the D is unclear. The CDR3 covers 14 residues. Germline V CDR1 and CDR2: SGHDN, FVKESK. The V end was cut by 0 bases, the J end by 5 bases, with 10 bases between.

This chain uses TRBV5-1 with TRBJ1-6; 7 bases are shared with TRBD1. The CDR3 contains 15 residues. J gave up 7 bases and V 0 bases, and 4 bases lay outside the gene matches. Germline lookup yields CDR1 SGHRS and CDR2 YFSETQ. The CDR3 loop reads CASSLDGTANSPLHF. The CDR3 region has the DNA TGCGCCAGCAGCTTGGACGGGACAGCCAATTCACCCCTCCACTTT.

The gene calls are TRBV5-8 and TRBJ2-1; D may be TRBD1 or TRBD2 (5 bases each). V lost 8 bases and J 6 bases, leaving 15 bases between the germline ends. From germline, CDR1 is SGHTS and CDR2 YDEGEE. The CDR3 sequence is 13 residues long. The CDR3 nucleotides read TGTGCCAGTGGGGGACCAAACGGCAATGAGCAGTTCTTC. Residues: CASGGPNGNEQFF.

J is TRBJ1-4 and V is TRBV19; perhaps TRBD1 as D (5 bases). The CDR3 contains 15 residues. Germline-derived CDR1 and CDR2 are LNHDA and SQIVND (reference sequence). Trimming cost V 5 bases and J 8 bases, with 18 bases left between them. DNA for the CDR3: TGTGCCAGTAGTCCAAACAGGAGATTCGAAGAAAAACTGTTTTTT. This translates into CASSPNRRFEEKLFF.

The genes are TRBV7-2 and TRBJ1-2; D is uncertain. Trimming removed 0 bases from V and 2 bases from J, with 7 bases in between. Germline lookup yields CDR1 SGHTA and CDR2 FQGNSA. The CDR3 totals 14 residues. The CDR3 nucleotides read TGTGCCAGCAGCTTAGCGTACCTAAACTATGGCTACACCTTC. It codes for CASSLAYLNYGYTF.

The chain has TRBV4-2 and TRBJ2-7, with no clear D. The V and J ends lost 0 bases and 4 bases respectively, with 19 bases between them. The V gene's germline CDR1 is LGHNA and CDR2 YNFKEQ. The CDR3 extends over 17 amino acids. CDR3 amino acids: CASSQDTTSGVLYEQYF. CDR3 DNA sequence: TGTGCCAGCAGCCAAGATACAACGAGTGGGGTTTTGTACGAGCAGTACTTC.

The chain is built from TRBV7-8 and TRBJ1-6, with D possibly matching TRBD1 (6 bases). CDR3 size: 17 residues. Trimming took off 0 bases at V and 3 bases at J, with 12 bases between the two ends. Germline assignment: CDR1 SGHVS and CDR2 FQNEAQ. The CDR3 DNA follows: TGTGCCAGCAGCTTAGCTGGGGGCAGGGACTATAATTCACCCCTCCACTTT. It encodes CASSLAGGRDYNSPLHF.

The CDR3: CASSKDETSGRAPTGELFF. The CDR3 DNA reads as TGTGCCAGCAGCAAAGACGAGACTAGCGGGAGGGCCCCCACCGGGGAGCTGTTTTTT. The chain carries TRBV21-1 and TRBJ2-2; TRBD2 reflects the table's D call only, with no check against the DNA. TRBV21-1 is annotated as a pseudogene. The CDR3 covers 19 residues.

The rearrangement joins TRBV7-6 to TRBJ2-5; 7 positions match TRBD2. Germline lookup yields CDR1 SGHVS and CDR2 FNYEAQ. V lost 7 bases and J lost 1; bases outside the gene matches: 9. The CDR3 sequence is 15 residues long. The CDR3, as DNA: TGTGCCAGCAATGGCGGCGGGGGTACCCAAGAGACCCAGTACTTC. This codes for CASNGGGGTQETQYF.

The V and J genes are TRBV5-4 and TRBJ2-7, with D tentatively TRBD2 (5 bases). Between the trimmed V and J ends, which lost 1 base and 12 bases, there was a span of 17 bases. CDR1 is SGHNT, CDR2 YYREEE, per germline (reference sequence). The CDR3 extends over 13 amino acids. The chain's CDR3 is CASSLNSGLGRYF. Written as DNA, the CDR3 is TGTGCCAGCAGCTTGAATTCCGGACTTGGGCGGTACTTC.

The chain couples TRBV7-2 to TRBJ1-1, with D tentatively TRBD1 (6 bases). Germline CDR1 reads SGHTA; CDR2 reads FQGNSA. CDR3 length: 15 residues. Trimming left V 0 bases short and J 3 bases short, with 11 bases between. In nucleotides, the CDR3 is TGTGCCAGCAGCTTAGCCACCGCAGGGGACACTGAAGCTTTCTTT. This gives the protein CASSLATAGDTEAFF.

This clone was counted a few times. The chain joins TRBV9 to TRBJ1-1, with 7 bases that match TRBD1. Trimming took 3 bases from V and 0 from J; bases not matched to a gene: 2. The CDR3 length is 14 residues. In germline, CDR1 is SGDLS, CDR2 YYNGEE. The CDR3 protein is CASSDGQVNTEAFF. CDR3 in DNA: TGTGCCAGCAGCGATGGACAGGTGAACACTGAAGCTTTCTTT.

The chain combines TRBV7-2 with TRBJ1-5; D not certain. The CDR3 extends over 14 amino acids. Per germline, CDR1 SGHTA and CDR2 FQGNSA. V dropped 8 bases and J dropped 2 bases, with 13 bases sitting between them. DNA of the CDR3: TGTGCCAGCGCAGTTGGTTGGGGCAATCAGCCCCAGCATTTT. Translated: CASAVGWGNQPQHF.

The rearrangement uses TRBV7-6 and TRBJ2-3, with 7 bases fitting TRBD2. CDR1 SGHVS and CDR2 FNYEAQ come from the germline V gene. The CDR3 length is 14 residues. V gave up 6 bases and J gave up 0 bases; unmatched junction bases: 3. As DNA, the CDR3 is TGTGCCAGCAGTTTTAGCGGGAGCACAGATACGCAGTATTTT. It is translated as CASSFSGSTDTQYF.

V and J are TRBV6-4 and TRBJ2-3, with D maybe TRBD1 (6 bases). The CDR3 is 15 amino acids. Trimming removed 6 bases from V and 2 bases from J, with 15 bases in between. CDR1 and CDR2 from the germline V gene are MRHNA and SNTAGT. Here the CDR3 reads CASRKVRGHTDTQYF. For the CDR3, the DNA is TGTGCCAGCAGAAAGGTACGGGGACACACAGATACGCAGTATTTT.

The V call is TRBV5-1, the J call TRBJ2-5, with D perhaps being TRBD1 or TRBD2 (5 bases each). There are 13 residues in the CDR3. Germline loops: CDR1 SGHRS, CDR2 YFSETQ. Trimming shortened V by 2 bases and J by 2 bases, and 7 bases separated the two germline ends. CDR3 loop: CASSLGTQETQYF. DNA for the CDR3: TGCGCCAGCAGCTTAGGGACGCAAGAGACCCAGTACTTC.

This clone was seen a handful of times. This rearrangement joins TRBV6-1 to TRBJ2-7; tentative D call: TRBD2 (6 bases). Germline loops: CDR1 MNHNS, CDR2 SASEGT. The ends were cut back, 2 bases at V and 3 bases at J, with 17 bases in the middle. This CDR3 contains 16 residues. The CDR3 nucleotides read TGTGCCAGCAGTGAAAAAGTAACTAGCCGATACTACGAGCAGTACTTC. Protein product: CASSEKVTSRYYEQYF.

This clone occurred once. The chain links TRBV5-6 to TRBJ2-3; TRBD1 might be the D (6 bases). V shed 0 bases and J shed 3 bases, with 11 bases lying between them. The CDR3 has 15 residues. The germline V gene has CDR1 SGHDT and CDR2 YYEEEE. The CDR3 bases are TGTGCCAGCAGCTTGGAGGGACACCCTACAGATACGCAGTATTTT. Amino acid sequence: CASSLEGHPTDTQYF.

In its sample, this clone was seen once. The rearrangement uses TRBV5-4 and TRBJ2-7; the D gene is possibly TRBD1 (5 bases). Trimming shortened V by 0 bases and J by 1 base, and 5 bases separated the two germline ends. Germline values: CDR1 SGHNT, CDR2 YYREEE (reference sequence). The CDR3 is made up of 13 amino acids. CDR3 residues: CASSLDRSYEQYF. Here the CDR3 DNA reads TGTGCCAGCAGCTTGGACAGGTCCTACGAGCAGTACTTC.

This sequence joins TRBV18 and TRBJ2-3; possible D gene TRBD2, 6 bases. CDR3 length: 13 residues. V lost 2 bases, J lost 5 bases, and 8 bases lay in between. The germline V gene has CDR1 KGHSH and CDR2 LQKENI. The CDR3 loop is CASSPEGGDTQYF. DNA of the CDR3: TGTGCCAGCTCACCAGAGGGAGGAGATACGCAGTATTTT.

The chain couples TRBV10-2 to TRBJ2-7, with 12 bases aligning to TRBD1. Germline lookup yields CDR1 WSHSY and CDR2 SAAADI. This CDR3 region has 14 residues. Germline trimming cut 8 bases from V and 5 bases from J; bases unmatched to any gene: 7. In nucleotides, the CDR3 is TGCGCCAGCGCGTACGGGACAGGGGGCGACGAGCAGTACTTC. It encodes CASAYGTGGDEQYF.

The rearrangement uses TRBV4-2 and TRBJ1-3; D gene unclear. This CDR3 is 18 amino acids long. Germline CDR1 and CDR2: LGHNA and YNFKEQ. V lost 0 bases and J lost 0, with 15 bases in between. This CDR3 reads CASSQDYLGYSSGNTIYF. The DNA for the CDR3 is TGTGCCAGCAGCCAAGATTATCTCGGGTACAGCTCTGGAAACACCATATATTTT.